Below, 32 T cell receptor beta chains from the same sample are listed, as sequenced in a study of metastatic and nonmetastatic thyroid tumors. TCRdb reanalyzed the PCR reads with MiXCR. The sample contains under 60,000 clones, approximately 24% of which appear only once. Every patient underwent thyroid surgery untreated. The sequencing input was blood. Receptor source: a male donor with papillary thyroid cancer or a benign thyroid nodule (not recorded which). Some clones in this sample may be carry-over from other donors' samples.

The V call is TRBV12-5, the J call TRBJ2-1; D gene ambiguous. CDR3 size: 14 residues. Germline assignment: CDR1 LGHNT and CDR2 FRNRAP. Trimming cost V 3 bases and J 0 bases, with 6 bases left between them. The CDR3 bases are TGTGCTAGTGGTTTCAGGAGCTCCTACAATGAGCAGTTCTTC. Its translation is CASGFRSSYNEQFF.

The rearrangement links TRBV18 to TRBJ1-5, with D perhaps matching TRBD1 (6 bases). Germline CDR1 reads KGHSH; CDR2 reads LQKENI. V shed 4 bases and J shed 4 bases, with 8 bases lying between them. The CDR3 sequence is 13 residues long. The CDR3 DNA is TGTGCCAGCTCACTTGGACAGAATCAGCCCCAGCATTTT. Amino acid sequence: CASSLGQNQPQHF.

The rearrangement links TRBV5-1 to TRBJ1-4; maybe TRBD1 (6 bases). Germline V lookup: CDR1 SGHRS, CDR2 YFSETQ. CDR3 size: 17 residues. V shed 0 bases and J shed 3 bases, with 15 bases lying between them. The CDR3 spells CASSLGGRGWPNEKLFF. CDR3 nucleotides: TGCGCCAGCAGCTTGGGAGGCAGGGGATGGCCTAATGAAAAACTGTTTTTT.

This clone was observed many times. CDR3 loop: CSARQGMGEQFF. The CDR3 bases are TGCAGTGCTCGACAGGGGATGGGCGAGCAGTTCTTC. The genes are TRBV20-1 and TRBJ2-1, with 8 bases that match TRBD1. After removal of 5 bases from V and 10 bases from J, the junction contained 7 bases not matched to a gene. This CDR3 contains 12 residues. Per germline, CDR1 DFQATT and CDR2 SNEGSKA (reference sequence).

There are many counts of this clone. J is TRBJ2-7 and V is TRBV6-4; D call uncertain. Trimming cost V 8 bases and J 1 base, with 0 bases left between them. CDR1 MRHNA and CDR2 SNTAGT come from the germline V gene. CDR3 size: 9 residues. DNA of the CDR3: TGTGCCAGCTCCTACGAGCAGTACTTC. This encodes CASSYEQYF.

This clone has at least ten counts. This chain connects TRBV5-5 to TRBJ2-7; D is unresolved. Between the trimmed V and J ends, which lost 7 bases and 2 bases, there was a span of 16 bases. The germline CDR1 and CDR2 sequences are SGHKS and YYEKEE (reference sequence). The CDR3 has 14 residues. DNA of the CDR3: TGTGCCAGCTCCCAGTCCTACCCAACCTACGAGCAGTACTTC. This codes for CASSQSYPTYEQYF.

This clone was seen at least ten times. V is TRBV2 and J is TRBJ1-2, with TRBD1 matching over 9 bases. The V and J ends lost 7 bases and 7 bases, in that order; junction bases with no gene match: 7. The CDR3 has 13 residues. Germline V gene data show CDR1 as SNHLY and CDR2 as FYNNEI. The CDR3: CASTITGGGGYTF. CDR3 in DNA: TGTGCCAGCACCATTACAGGGGGCGGTGGCTACACCTTC.

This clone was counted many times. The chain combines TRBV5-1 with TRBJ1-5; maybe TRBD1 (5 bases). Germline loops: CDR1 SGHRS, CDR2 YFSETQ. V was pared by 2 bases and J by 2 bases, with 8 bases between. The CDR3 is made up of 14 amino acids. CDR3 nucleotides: TGCGCCAGCAGCTTTGACAGCGGCAATCAGCCCCAGCATTTT. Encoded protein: CASSFDSGNQPQHF. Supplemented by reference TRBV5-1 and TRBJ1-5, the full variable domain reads KAGVTQTPRYLIKTRGQQVTLSCSPISGHRSVSWYQQTPGQGLQFLFEYFSETQRNKGNFPGRFSGRQFSNSRSEMNVSTLELGDSALYLCASSFDSGNQPQHFGDGTRLSIL.

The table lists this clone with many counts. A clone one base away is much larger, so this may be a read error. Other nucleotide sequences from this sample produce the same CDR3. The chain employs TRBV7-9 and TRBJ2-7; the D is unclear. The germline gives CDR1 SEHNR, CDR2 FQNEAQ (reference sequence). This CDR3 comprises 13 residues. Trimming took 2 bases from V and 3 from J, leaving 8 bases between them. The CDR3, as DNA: TGTGCCAGCAGCTTAAGTGGGGACTACGAGCAGTACTTC. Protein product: CASSLSGDYEQYF. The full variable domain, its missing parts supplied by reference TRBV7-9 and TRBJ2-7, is DTGVSQNPRHKITKRGQNVTFRCDPISEHNRLYWYRQTLGQGPEFLTYFQNEAQLEKSRLLSDRFSAERPKGSFSTLEIQRTEQGDSAMYLCASSLSGDYEQYFGPGTRLTVT.

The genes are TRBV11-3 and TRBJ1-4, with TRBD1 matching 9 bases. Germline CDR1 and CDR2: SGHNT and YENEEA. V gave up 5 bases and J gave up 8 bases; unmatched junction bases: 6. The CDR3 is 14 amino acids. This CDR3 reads CASSRGQGGEKLFF. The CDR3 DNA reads TGTGCCAGCAGCAGGGGACAGGGTGGAGAAAAACTGTTTTTT.

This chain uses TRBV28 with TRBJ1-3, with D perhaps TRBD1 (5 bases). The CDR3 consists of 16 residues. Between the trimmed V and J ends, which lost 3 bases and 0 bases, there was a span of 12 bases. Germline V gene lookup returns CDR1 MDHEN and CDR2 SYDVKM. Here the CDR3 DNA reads TGTGCCAGCAGTTTTATAGGGGATTACTCTGGAAACACCATATATTTT. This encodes CASSFIGDYSGNTIYF.

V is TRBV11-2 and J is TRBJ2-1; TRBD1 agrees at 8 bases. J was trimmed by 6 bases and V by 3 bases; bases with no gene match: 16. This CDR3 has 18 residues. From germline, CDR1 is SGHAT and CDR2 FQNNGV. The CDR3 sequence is CASSLRGQAPRNRNEQFF. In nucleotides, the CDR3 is TGTGCCAGCAGCTTGAGGGGACAGGCGCCCCGAAACCGCAATGAGCAGTTCTTC. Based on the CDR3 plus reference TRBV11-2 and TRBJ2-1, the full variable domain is EAGVAQSPRYKIIEKRQSVAFWCNPISGHATLYWYQQILGQGPKLLIQFQNNGVVDDSQLPKDRFSAERLKGVDSTLKIQPAKLEDSAVYLCASSLRGQAPRNRNEQFFGPGTRLTVL.

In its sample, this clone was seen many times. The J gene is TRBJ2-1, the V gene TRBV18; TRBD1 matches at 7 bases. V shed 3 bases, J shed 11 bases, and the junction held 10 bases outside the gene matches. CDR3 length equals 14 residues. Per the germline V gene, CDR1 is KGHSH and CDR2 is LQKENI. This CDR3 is CASSPRRQGEQQFF. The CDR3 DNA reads TGTGCCAGCTCACCGAGGCGTCAGGGGGAACAGCAGTTCTTC.

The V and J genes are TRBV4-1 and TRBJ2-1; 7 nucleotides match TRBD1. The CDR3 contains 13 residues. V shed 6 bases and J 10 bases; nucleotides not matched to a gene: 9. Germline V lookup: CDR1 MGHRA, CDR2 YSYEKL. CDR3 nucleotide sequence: TGCGCCAGCAGTCACCTACAGGGGTACGAGCAGTTCTTC. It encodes CASSHLQGYEQFF.

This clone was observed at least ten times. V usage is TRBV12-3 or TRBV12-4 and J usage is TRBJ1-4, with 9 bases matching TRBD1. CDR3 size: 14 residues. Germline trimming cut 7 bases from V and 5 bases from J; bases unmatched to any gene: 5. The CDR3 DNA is TGTGCCAGCAACCATGGACAGGGGAATGAAAAACTGTTTTTT. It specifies CASNHGQGNEKLFF.

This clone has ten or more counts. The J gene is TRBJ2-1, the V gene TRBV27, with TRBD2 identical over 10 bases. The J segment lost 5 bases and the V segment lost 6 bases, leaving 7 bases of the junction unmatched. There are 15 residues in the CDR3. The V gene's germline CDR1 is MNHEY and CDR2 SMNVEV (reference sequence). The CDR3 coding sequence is TGTGCCAGCAGCCCAAGGACTAGCGGAAACAATGAGCAGTTCTTC. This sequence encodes CASSPRTSGNNEQFF.

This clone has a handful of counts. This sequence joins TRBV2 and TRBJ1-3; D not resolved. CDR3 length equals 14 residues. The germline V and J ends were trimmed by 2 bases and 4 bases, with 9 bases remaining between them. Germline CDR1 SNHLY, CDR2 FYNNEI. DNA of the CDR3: TGTGCCAGCAGTGAACGGCGAGCCGGAAACACCATATATTTT. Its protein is CASSERRAGNTIYF.

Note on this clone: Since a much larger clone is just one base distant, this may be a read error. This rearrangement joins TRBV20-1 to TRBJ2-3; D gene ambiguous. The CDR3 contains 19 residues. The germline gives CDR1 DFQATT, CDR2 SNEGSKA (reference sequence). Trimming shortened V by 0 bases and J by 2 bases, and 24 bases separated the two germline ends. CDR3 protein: CSARDFVVRHTGVTDTQYF. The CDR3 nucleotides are TGCAGTGCTAGAGATTTCGTCGTTCGGCACACCGGAGTCACAGATACGCAGTATTTT.

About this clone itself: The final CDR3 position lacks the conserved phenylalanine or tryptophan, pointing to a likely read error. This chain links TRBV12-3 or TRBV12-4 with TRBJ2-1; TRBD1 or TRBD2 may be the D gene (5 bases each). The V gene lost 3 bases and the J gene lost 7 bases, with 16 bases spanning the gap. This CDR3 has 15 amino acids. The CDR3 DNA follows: TGTGCCAGCAGTTTGGGGCGGGTGTTTCGGAATGAGCAGTTCCTC. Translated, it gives CASSLGRVFRNEQFL.

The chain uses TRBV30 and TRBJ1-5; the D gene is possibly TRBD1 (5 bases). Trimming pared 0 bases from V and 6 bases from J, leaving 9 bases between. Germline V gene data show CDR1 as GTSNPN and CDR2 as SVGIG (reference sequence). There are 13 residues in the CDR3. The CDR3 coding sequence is TGTGCCTGGAGTGTAGATGGGGGTCAGCCCCAGCATTTT. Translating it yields CAWSVDGGQPQHF.

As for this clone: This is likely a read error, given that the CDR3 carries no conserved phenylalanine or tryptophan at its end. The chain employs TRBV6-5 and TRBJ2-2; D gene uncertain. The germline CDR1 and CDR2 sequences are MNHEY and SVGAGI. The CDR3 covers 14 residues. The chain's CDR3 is CASIYTQNTGELFL. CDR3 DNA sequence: TGTGCCAGCATTTACACACAGAACACCGGGGAGCTGTTTTTG.

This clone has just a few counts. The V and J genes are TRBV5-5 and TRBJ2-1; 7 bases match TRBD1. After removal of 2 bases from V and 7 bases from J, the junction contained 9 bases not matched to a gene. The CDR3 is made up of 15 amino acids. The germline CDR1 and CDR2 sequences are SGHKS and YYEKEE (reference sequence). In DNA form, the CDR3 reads TGTGCCAGCAGCTTTCATTTACAGGGGTTGAATGAGCAGTTCTTC. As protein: CASSFHLQGLNEQFF.

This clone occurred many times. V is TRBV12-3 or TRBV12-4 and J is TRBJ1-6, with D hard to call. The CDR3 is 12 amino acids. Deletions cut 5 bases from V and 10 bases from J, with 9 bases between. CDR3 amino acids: CASSPTTSPLHF. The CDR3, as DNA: TGTGCCAGCAGTCCCACCACATCACCCCTCCACTTT.

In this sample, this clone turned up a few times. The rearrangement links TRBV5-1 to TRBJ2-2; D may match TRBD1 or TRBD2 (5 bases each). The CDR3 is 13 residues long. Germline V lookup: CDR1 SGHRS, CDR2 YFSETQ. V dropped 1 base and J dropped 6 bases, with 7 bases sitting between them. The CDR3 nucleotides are TGCGCCAGCAGCTTGCCGGGGCCCGGGGAGCTGTTTTTT. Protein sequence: CASSLPGPGELFF.

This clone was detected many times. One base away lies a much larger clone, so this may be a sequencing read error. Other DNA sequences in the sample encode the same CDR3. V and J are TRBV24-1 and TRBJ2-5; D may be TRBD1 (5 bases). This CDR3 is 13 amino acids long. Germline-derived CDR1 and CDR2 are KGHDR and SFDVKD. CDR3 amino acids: CATSDGHRETQYF. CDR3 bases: TGCGCCACCAGTGATGGGCACAGGGAGACCCAGTACTTC.

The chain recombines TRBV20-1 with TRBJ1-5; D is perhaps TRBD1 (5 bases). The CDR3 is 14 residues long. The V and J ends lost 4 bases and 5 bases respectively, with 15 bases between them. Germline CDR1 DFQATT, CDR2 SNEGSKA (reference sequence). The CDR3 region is CSANLLGRDQPQHF. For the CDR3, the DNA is TGCAGTGCTAACCTCTTAGGCAGGGATCAGCCCCAGCATTTT.

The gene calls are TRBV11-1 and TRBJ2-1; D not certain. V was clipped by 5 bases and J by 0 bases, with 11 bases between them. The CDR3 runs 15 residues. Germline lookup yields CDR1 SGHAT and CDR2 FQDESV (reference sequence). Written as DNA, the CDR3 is TGTGCCAGCAGCACGGGTTACGACTCCTACAATGAGCAGTTCTTC. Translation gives CASSTGYDSYNEQFF.

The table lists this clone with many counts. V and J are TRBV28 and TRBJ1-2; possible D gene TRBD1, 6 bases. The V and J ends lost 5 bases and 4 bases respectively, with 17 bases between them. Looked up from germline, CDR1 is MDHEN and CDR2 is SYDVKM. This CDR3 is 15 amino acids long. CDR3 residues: CASSRTGNLVYGYTF. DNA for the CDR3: TGTGCCAGCAGTCGCACAGGGAACCTTGTCTATGGCTACACCTTC.

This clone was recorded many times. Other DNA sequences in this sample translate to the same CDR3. CDR3 protein: CATPVGTQYF. In nucleotides, the CDR3 is TGTGCCACCCCCGTGGGGACCCAGTACTTC. This sequence joins TRBV24-1 and TRBJ2-5; D is undetermined. CDR3 length equals 10 residues. Germline V gene data show CDR1 as KGHDR and CDR2 as SFDVKD. Trimming left V 9 bases short and J 7 bases short, with 8 bases between.

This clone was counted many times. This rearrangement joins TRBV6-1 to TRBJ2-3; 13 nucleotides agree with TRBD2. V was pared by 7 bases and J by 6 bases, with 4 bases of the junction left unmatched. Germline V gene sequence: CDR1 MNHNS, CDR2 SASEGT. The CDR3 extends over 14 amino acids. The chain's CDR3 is CASKLAGGPDTQYF. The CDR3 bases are TGTGCCAGCAAACTAGCGGGAGGGCCTGATACGCAGTATTTT.

The CDR3 nucleotides read TGCAGTGCTAGATCGGCTAGCGGGAGAACAGATACGCAGTATTTT. Translation gives CSARSASGRTDTQYF. The chain uses TRBV20-1 and TRBJ2-3, with TRBD2 identical over 10 bases. V lost 2 bases, J lost 3 bases, and 5 bases stayed unmatched. The CDR3 runs 15 residues. The germline gives CDR1 DFQATT, CDR2 SNEGSKA (reference sequence).

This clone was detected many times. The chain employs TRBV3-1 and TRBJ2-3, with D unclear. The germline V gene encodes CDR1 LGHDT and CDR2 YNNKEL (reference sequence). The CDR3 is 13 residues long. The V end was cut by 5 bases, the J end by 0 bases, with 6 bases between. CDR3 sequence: CASSKQSTDTQYF. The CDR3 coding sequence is TGTGCCAGCAGCAAACAGAGCACAGATACGCAGTATTTT.